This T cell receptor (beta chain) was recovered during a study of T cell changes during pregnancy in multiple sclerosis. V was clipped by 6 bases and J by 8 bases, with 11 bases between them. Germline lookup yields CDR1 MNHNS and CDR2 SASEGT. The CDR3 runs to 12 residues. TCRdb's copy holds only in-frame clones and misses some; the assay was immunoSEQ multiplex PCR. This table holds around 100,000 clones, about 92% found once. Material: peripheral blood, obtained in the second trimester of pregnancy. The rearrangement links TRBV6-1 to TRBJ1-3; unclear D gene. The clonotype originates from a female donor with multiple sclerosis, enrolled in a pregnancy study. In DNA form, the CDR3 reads TGTGCCAGCAGCAAAGAGGTTTACACCATATATTTT. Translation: CASSKEVYTIYF.